This T cell receptor beta chain was found in a study of T cells in localized non-small cell lung cancer (dated by TCRdb to between 2020 and 2021). About the investigation overall: The study analyzed T cell repertoires of under 250 early-stage NSCLC patients, comparing tumors and uninvolved tumor-adjacent lungs. The cohort consisted of approximately 220 treatment-naive NSCLC patients whose localized lung tumors had been resected. The mean age of the NSCLC patients was roughly 70 years, with 120 to 150 men and 85 to 110 women. General findings and caveats noted by the study authors: A median of approximately 55 of the top 100 tumor clones were detected in paired uninvolved adjacent lung, and around 30 of these tumor clones were also found among the top 100 clones of the paired uninvolved adjacent lung. Multi-region tumor sequencing was not performed, so intratumor heterogeneity could not be excluded. Uninvolved tumor-adjacent lung showed the highest T cell clonality, higher than tumor, which suggests more focused antigenic responses in the uninvolved tumor-adjacent lung. Because of the exploratory design, TCR variables were selected using unadjusted p-values without false-discovery rate correction. Higher blood T cell density associated with longer overall survival, while higher adjacent-lung clonality associated with shorter survival.

The immunoSEQ Assay was used to sequence TCR beta CDR3 regions from DNA. Under the source paper's analysis protocol: T cell density was computed as TCR beta template counts normalized to usable DNA estimated by amplifying housekeeping genes. Richness was estimated with the preseqR package, extrapolating to 400,000 templates for PBMC samples and 120,000 templates for tissue samples. Clonality was defined by subtracting Pielou's evenness from one. Tissue-enriched TCRs were identified through differential abundance testing performed on productive amino-acid clonotypes, with a minimum total count of 5 and an alpha of 0.1. Repertoire overlap between compartments was quantified with the Jaccard Index and Morisita Overlap Index. GLIPH grouped TCR beta CDR3s together with public tetramer-defined viral CDR3s, and a viral motif had to include at least three viral sequences and show V-gene enrichment. TCRdb's version of the immuneACCESS table is confined to in-frame rearrangements and falls short of the full clone set. An unresolved V gene accounts for under half of the shortfall where checked; the remainder is of unknown origin. That table gives V, J and clone size, and the DNA gave D and trimming. The sample profile shows 45,000 to 50,000 clones; 86% of them were found once. The top ten hold 2.5% of the sample.

At diagnosis, peripheral blood, uninvolved tumor-adjacent lung and tumor were collected and were preserved as a mix of fresh-frozen and FFPE material. For TCR repertoire profiling, blood samples were analyzed as peripheral blood mononuclear cells. Comments on this clone: Its antigen has not been determined. Base quality data are lacking; no much larger clone is found one base away.

Looking up the germline V gene yields CDR1 MNHNS and CDR2 SASEGT. V gives up 2 bases and J gives up 0 bases, and the segment between their germline ends measures 10 bases. From the cysteine up to the phenylalanine, the CDR3 has a length of 15 residues. The entry retains the CDR3 DNA only, 45 bases that are in frame from base 1. The source was PBMCs, collected before any cancer treatment. This clonotype was obtained from a man aged 40 to 70 with stage II lung adenocarcinoma. The sequence joins TRBV6-1 to TRBJ2-5; the D gene is unclear. The DNA is as follows: TGTGCCAGCAGTGAATATCCCGGGCACCAAGAGACCCAGTACTTC. This sequence encodes CASSEYPGHQETQYF.